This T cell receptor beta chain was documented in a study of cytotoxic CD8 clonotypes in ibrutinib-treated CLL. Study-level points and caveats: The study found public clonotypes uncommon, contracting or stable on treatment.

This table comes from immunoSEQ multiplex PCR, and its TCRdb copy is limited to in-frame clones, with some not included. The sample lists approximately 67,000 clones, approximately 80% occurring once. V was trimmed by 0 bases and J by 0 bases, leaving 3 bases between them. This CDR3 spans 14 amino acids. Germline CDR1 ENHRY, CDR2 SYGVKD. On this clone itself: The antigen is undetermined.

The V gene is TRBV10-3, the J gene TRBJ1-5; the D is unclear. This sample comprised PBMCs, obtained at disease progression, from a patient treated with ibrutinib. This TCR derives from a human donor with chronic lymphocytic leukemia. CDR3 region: CAISESGSNQPQHF. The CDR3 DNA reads TGTGCCATCAGTGAGTCGGGTAGCAATCAGCCCCAGCATTTT.